Below, one T cell receptor (beta chain) is given with its context. V gave up 1 base and J gave up 5 bases; unmatched junction bases: 5. CDR3 length: 16 residues. Germline loops: CDR1 LGHNA, CDR2 YSLEER. These data originate in a study of cytomegalovirus exposure and HLA in healthy donors. The table came from immunoSEQ multiplex PCR; TCRdb's copy has only in-frame clones and leaves some out. The sample has over 85,000 clones, roughly 80% seen once. The chain combines TRBV4-3 with TRBJ2-3; 11 positions match TRBD2. Input material: PBMCs. The TCR originated in a woman between 18 and 29 years old in good health and CMV-seropositive. CDR3 residues: CASSQAIAGGRDTQYF. Here the CDR3 DNA reads TGCGCCAGCAGCCAAGCGATAGCGGGGGGGAGAGATACGCAGTATTTT.